This entry is about one TCR beta chain. The genomic DNA of each subset was split evenly across several immunoSEQ plates. Libraries were prepared by immunoSEQ multiplex PCR; TCRdb keeps only in-frame clonotypes and omits some of them. The sample has roughly 700,000 clones, 74% seen once. V was cut by 3 bases and J by 5 bases, with 5 bases left in between. This CDR3 has 11 amino acids. Germline V CDR1 and CDR2: SGHDT, YYEEEE. The record originates from a study of shared clonotypes between healthy human individuals. Researchers partitioned CD4+ cells into CD45RA+ naive and CD45RA-negative memory subsets. The chain combines TRBV5-6 with TRBJ1-1, with D hard to call. The sequence was collected from a woman in her 30s in good health. Specimen: memory CD4+ T cells sorted from blood. Subset: CD45RA-negative fraction. The CDR3: CASSWRTEAFF. The CDR3 nucleotides read TGTGCCAGCAGCTGGAGGACTGAAGCTTTCTTT.